What follows describes a single T cell receptor (beta chain). This clone's antigen is unknown. No quality values exist for individual bases; no much larger clone is one base distant. The source of the sample is a study of a mutant IDH1 vaccine in newly diagnosed glioma (dated by TCRdb to about 2021). Regarding the research as a whole: Vaccination began 4-6 weeks after radiotherapy alone, or alongside temozolomide cycles in the chemotherapy-containing groups. The week-35 safety follow-up took place at visit V12, and the week-47 end of study took place at visit V13. The roughly 35 treated patients were about 60% male and around 40% female, with a mean age of approximately 38 years. Peripheral blood was drawn at six visits: V03 (baseline), V05, V07, V10, V12 and V13. Longitudinal TCRB deep sequencing was done for 25 to 30 treated patients, wherever samples were available for exploratory analyses. Prior to enrollment, patients had been given standard therapy consisting of radiotherapy alone, temozolomide alone, or radiochemotherapy with temozolomide, with the combination given to most patients. Broad study findings and their caveats: According to the authors, sample limitations meant that analyses of patient blood samples could not be reproduced. PBMC samples for TCRB deep sequencing were selected based on availability. Changes in the top peripheral T cell clonotypes picked up by TCRB sequencing did not appear to be linked to pseudoprogression. Immune responses induced by the vaccine were seen in more than 85% of patients across multiple MHC alleles.

Library prep was done by the immunoSEQ multiplex PCR assay. Following the manufacturer's protocol, the hsTCRB Kit was used to amplify rearranged TCR beta chain sequences. An Illumina MiSeq was used to sequence the TCRB libraries. Per the authors' processing: The proprietary platform of the kit vendor was used for demultiplexing, trimming and gene mapping. This immuneACCESS table, as held by TCRdb, lists in-frame sequences with V and J called but not all clones. Of the missing ones, under half trace to an unresolved V gene in checked studies; the others have no known cause. That table gives V, J and clone size, and the DNA gave D and trimming. Within this sample are roughly 38,000 clones, with approximately 92% of them counted one time only. The ten most abundant clones make up around 1.5% of the sample. The CDR1 and CDR2 encoded by the germline V gene (reference sequence) are SSHAT and FNYEAQ. Including the terminal cysteine and phenylalanine, the CDR3 comprises 13 residues. Only CDR3 DNA is held: 39 bases, read in frame from base 1. V loses 4 bases of germline sequence and J loses 5 bases, and the interval between the two ends is 8 bases.

The sample's time point label, decoded: week 35, safety follow-up. Every vaccine dose consisted of 300 ug of a 20-mer mutant IDH1 peptide in Montanide, administered subcutaneously together with topical imiquimod. Across visits V03 through V10, patients got a total of eight vaccinations, given in weeks 1, 3, 5, 7, 11, 15, 19 and 23. The donors had newly diagnosed IDH1-mutant astrocytomas of WHO grade 3 or 4 that showed loss of nuclear ATRX. The samples were drawn from NOA16, a multicentre, single-arm, open-label phase I trial in Germany that tested a mutant IDH1 peptide vaccine in humans for the first time. Genomic DNA for TCRB sequencing was extracted from EDTA blood using the DNeasy Blood and Tissue Kit.

The chain was built from TRBV7-7 and TRBJ2-2; no D gene call is confident. The TCR was taken from a man aged 35 to 55 with glioma. The sample was PBMCs, taken from a glioma patient whose treatment included an IDH1 peptide vaccine. The CDR3 here reads CASSSAETGELFF. The nucleotides read TGTGCCAGCAGCTCGGCGGAGACCGGGGAGCTGTTTTTT.